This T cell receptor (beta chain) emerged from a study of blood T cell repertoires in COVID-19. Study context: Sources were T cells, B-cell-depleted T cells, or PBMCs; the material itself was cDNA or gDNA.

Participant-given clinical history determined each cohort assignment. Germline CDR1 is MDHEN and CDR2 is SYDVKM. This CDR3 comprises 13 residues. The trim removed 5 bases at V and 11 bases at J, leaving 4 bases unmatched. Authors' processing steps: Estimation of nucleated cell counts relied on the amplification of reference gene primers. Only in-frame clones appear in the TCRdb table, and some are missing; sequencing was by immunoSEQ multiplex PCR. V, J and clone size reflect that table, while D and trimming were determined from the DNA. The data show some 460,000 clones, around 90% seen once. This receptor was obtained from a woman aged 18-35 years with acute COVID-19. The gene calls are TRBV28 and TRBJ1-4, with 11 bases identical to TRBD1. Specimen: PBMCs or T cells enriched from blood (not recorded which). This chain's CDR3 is CASSRGQGGKLFF. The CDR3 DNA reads TGTGCCAGCAGTCGGGGACAGGGGGGGAAACTGTTTTTT.